This T cell receptor (beta chain) was sequenced during a study of shared clonotypes between healthy human individuals. Germline CDR1 is MDHEN and CDR2 is SYDVKM. V was trimmed by 3 bases and J by 4 bases, leaving 4 bases between them. This CDR3 contains 13 residues. Naive CD8 cells comprised CD45RO-negative, CCR7-positively selected cells, excluding terminally differentiated effector memory CD45RA+ cells. In regard to this clone: A much more abundant neighbour one base away suggests this may be a read error. Other DNA sequences within the sample encode an identical CDR3.

The assay was run at deep level. Measured with immunoSEQ multiplex PCR; TCRdb has only the in-frame clones, and not every one. The sample records about 1.9 million clones, about 94% being singletons. Sequenced input: naive CD8+ T cells from PBMCs. The receptor was isolated from a man between 18 and 35 years old in good health. Some clones in this sample may be carry-over from other donors' samples. The chain recombines TRBV28 with TRBJ2-6; D is undetermined. The CDR3 spells CASSFSGANVLTF. As DNA, the CDR3 is TGTGCCAGCAGTTTCTCGGGGGCCAACGTCCTGACTTTC.